The 21 T cell receptor beta chains listed next were all sequenced from one sample in a study of sequential checkpoint blockade in melanoma. TCRdb keeps only in-frame clones here, not all; method: immunoSEQ multiplex PCR. The sample includes 35,000 to 40,000 clones, 30% to 35% of them seen just once. Sample treatment: randomized to nivolumab then ipilimumab (arm A) or the reverse (arm B). Here the sequenced sample was tumor tissue (inferred from file names), taken from a patient given nivolumab and ipilimumab in sequence. These receptors all come from a human donor with melanoma.

The V gene is TRBV19, the J gene TRBJ1-1; 12 bases line up with TRBD1. CDR1 and CDR2 from the germline V gene are LNHDA and SQIVND (reference sequence). The CDR3 length is 17 residues. Germline trimming cut 6 bases from V and 6 bases from J; bases unmatched to any gene: 14. The CDR3 loop is CASSHLRGQGAISEAFF. CDR3 DNA: TGTGCCAGTAGCCACCTAAGGGGACAGGGGGCGATCTCTGAAGCTTTCTTT.

Only a few counts were recorded for this clone. The junction and the germline gene differ at one end; a read error may be behind it. The genes are TRBV6-8 and TRBJ2-1; 10 bases agree with TRBD2. The CDR3 consists of 12 residues. Looked up from germline, CDR1 is MNHGY and CDR2 is SAAAGT. This chain's CDR3 is CAISVAGGEQFF. The CDR3 bases are TGTGCCATCAGTGTAGCGGGAGGTGAGCAGTTCTTC.

In this sample, this clone turned up a few times. The chain recombines TRBV11-3 with TRBJ2-1; possibly TRBD1 or TRBD2 for D (6 bases each). This CDR3 comprises 16 residues. V was cut by 5 bases and J by 7 bases, with 21 bases left in between. In germline, CDR1 is SGHNT, CDR2 YENEEA. In DNA, the CDR3 is TGTGCCAGCAGCGGAGAGGTTCGGGGGCCGTCAAATGAGCAGTTCTTC. It translates to CASSGEVRGPSNEQFF.

The chain uses TRBV28 and TRBJ1-3; 7 nucleotides match TRBD1. Looked up from germline, CDR1 is MDHEN and CDR2 is SYDVKM. Trimming at V came to 5 bases and at J to 0 bases, leaving 7 bases not matched to a gene. This CDR3 is 16 amino acids long. This CDR3 is CASSEGQVASGNTIYF. The CDR3 nucleotides are TGTGCCAGCAGTGAAGGACAGGTTGCCTCTGGAAACACCATATATTTT.

This clone has only a few counts. The V call is TRBV5-8, the J call TRBJ1-1, with 10 nucleotides matching TRBD1. Germline CDR1 SGHTS, CDR2 YDEGEE. The CDR3 is 15 amino acids. V dropped 4 bases and J dropped 4; count of bases not matched to a gene: 7. CDR3 residues: CASSATGTGVTEAFF. The CDR3 DNA reads as TGTGCCAGCAGCGCAACCGGGACAGGGGTCACTGAAGCTTTCTTT. Full variable domain (missing parts from reference TRBV5-8 and TRBJ1-1): EAGVTQSPTHLIKTRGQQATLRCSPISGHTSVYWYQQALGLGLQFLLWYDEGEERNRGNFPPRFSGRQFPNYSSELNVNALELEDSALYLCASSATGTGVTEAFFGQGTRLTVV.

CDR3 coding DNA: TGCGCCAGCAGCGTAGCTAGCGGGAGCCGCACAGATACGCAGTATTTT. Translated: CASSVASGSRTDTQYF. The V gene is TRBV5-1, the J gene TRBJ2-3, with TRBD2 matching 10 bases. V shed 4 bases and J 1 base; nucleotides not matched to a gene: 6. Germline V gene data show CDR1 as SGHRS and CDR2 as YFSETQ. The CDR3 is 16 residues long.

This clone was observed a handful of times. V is TRBV6-8 and J is TRBJ1-1; D is unclear. V lost 8 bases, J lost 3 bases, and 16 bases lay in between. CDR1 is MNHGY and CDR2 is SAAAGT in the germline V gene. The CDR3 contains 14 residues. The chain's CDR3 is CASSGGEQYTEAFF. The CDR3 DNA sequence: TGTGCCAGCTCAGGCGGGGAACAGTACACTGAAGCTTTCTTT.

The chain employs TRBV12-2 and TRBJ1-1; the table names TRBD1, a call not compared with the DNA. TRBV12-2 is a known pseudogene. The CDR3 spans 15 residues. CDR3 sequence: CASRLYDRANTEAFF. The CDR3 DNA is TGTGCAAGTCGCTTATATGACAGGGCGAACACTGAAGCTTTCTTT.

The chain uses TRBV18 and TRBJ2-5; 8 nucleotides match TRBD1. Germline V lookup: CDR1 KGHSH, CDR2 LQKENI. The V gene end was trimmed by 6 bases and the J gene end by 2 bases; junction bases not matched to a gene: 5. CDR3 size: 14 residues. The CDR3 sequence: CASSIGTGQETQYF. CDR3 DNA: TGTGCCAGCTCGATTGGGACAGGACAAGAGACCCAGTACTTC.

This chain links TRBV11-3 with TRBJ2-1; 7 bases are a match to TRBD2. The junction had 7 bases not matched to a gene; V was cut back by 2 bases and J by 6 bases. From germline, CDR1 is SGHNT and CDR2 YENEEA. The CDR3 consists of 15 residues. The CDR3 bases are TGTGCCAGCAGCTTACTCGCGGGAGCAGTCAATGAGCAGTTCTTC. This sequence encodes CASSLLAGAVNEQFF.

J is TRBJ1-2 and V is TRBV19; unclear D gene. The length of the CDR3 is 18 residues. Trimming left V 1 base short and J 3 bases short, with 21 bases between. Germline-derived CDR1 and CDR2 are LNHDA and SQIVND (reference sequence). CDR3 region: CASSIGQETFLAYYGYTF. The CDR3 nucleotides are TGTGCCAGTAGTATAGGGCAGGAAACATTTTTGGCCTACTATGGCTACACCTTC. Full variable domain (remainder filled in from reference TRBV19 and TRBJ1-2): DGGITQSPKYLFRKEGQNVTLSCEQNLNHDAMYWYRQDPGQGLRLIYYSQIVNDFQKGDIAEGYSVSREKKESFPLTVTSAQKNPTAFYLCASSIGQETFLAYYGYTFGSGTRLTVV.

This clone was observed a few times. The gene calls are TRBV6-8 and TRBJ2-5; D remains ambiguous. The V gene lost 4 bases and the J gene lost 1 base, with 4 bases spanning the gap. Per germline, CDR1 MNHGY and CDR2 SAAAGT. This CDR3 contains 12 residues. For the CDR3, the DNA is TGTGCCAGCAGTTCGGCCCAAGAGACCCAGTACTTC. It codes for CASSSAQETQYF.

CDR3 DNA: TGCGCCAGCAGCCAAGATTCAATACAGGGCGGGAGGCCCACTGAAGCTTTCTTT. Protein: CASSQDSIQGGRPTEAFF. The V and J genes are TRBV4-1 and TRBJ1-1; the D gene is possibly TRBD1 (6 bases). Germline-derived CDR1 and CDR2 are MGHRA and YSYEKL. Trimming pared 0 bases from V and 4 bases from J, leaving 21 bases between. The CDR3 totals 18 residues.

The J gene is TRBJ2-5, the V gene TRBV11-3; no clear D gene. Germline loops: CDR1 SGHNT, CDR2 YENEEA. There are 14 residues in the CDR3. The V end lost 3 bases, the J end lost 3 bases, and 11 bases lay between the germline ends. CDR3 protein: CASSFPAREETQYF. The CDR3 DNA reads TGTGCCAGCAGCTTCCCCGCCCGGGAAGAGACCCAGTACTTC.

This clone was detected a few times. The chain has TRBV6-8 and TRBJ1-6; TRBD1 matches 7 bases. The CDR3 loop spans 16 amino acids. Germline V CDR1 and CDR2: MNHGY, SAAAGT. The trim removed 6 bases at V and 6 bases at J, leaving 11 bases unmatched. The CDR3 sequence is CASRTIQGLGNSPLHF. The CDR3 nucleotides read TGTGCCAGCAGAACCATACAGGGGTTGGGTAATTCACCCCTCCACTTT.

The chain combines TRBV19 with TRBJ2-6; 11 nucleotides align to TRBD1. CDR1 is LNHDA and CDR2 is SQIVND in the germline V gene (reference sequence). CDR3 length: 17 residues. V lost 5 bases, J lost 4 bases, and 7 bases stayed unmatched. In DNA, the CDR3 is TGTGCCAGTAGTGTCGGACAGGGGGCGGGCGGGGCCAACGTCCTGACTTTC. Encoded protein: CASSVGQGAGGANVLTF.

V is TRBV28 and J is TRBJ2-3; D remains ambiguous. The CDR3 totals 12 residues. Germline-derived CDR1 and CDR2 are MDHEN and SYDVKM. V was shortened by 6 bases and J by 4 bases, with 8 bases between the two germline ends. The CDR3 is CASSPVPDTQYF. Written as DNA, the CDR3 is TGTGCCAGCAGCCCTGTCCCAGATACGCAGTATTTT.

This clone was counted between two and nine times. A read error may produce the germline difference seen at one junction end. The CDR3 region is CAISSGDYGYTF. CDR3 bases: TGTGCCATCAGTTCCGGAGATTATGGCTACACCTTC. The gene calls are TRBV6-8 and TRBJ1-2; D remains ambiguous. CDR1 is MNHGY, CDR2 SAAAGT, per germline. CDR3 length: 12 residues.

A single count supports this clone. The gene calls are TRBV15 and TRBJ1-6; the D gene is possibly TRBD1 (6 bases). The CDR3 runs 15 residues. Germline assignment: CDR1 LNHNV and CDR2 YYDKDF (reference sequence). Between the trimmed V and J ends, which lost 0 bases and 6 bases, there was a span of 9 bases. The CDR3, as DNA: TGTGCCACCAGCAGAGAGGGGGGCGTTAATTCACCCCTCCACTTT. Protein sequence: CATSREGGVNSPLHF.

The chain employs TRBV14 and TRBJ2-3; no definite D call. The CDR3 sequence is 13 residues long. The germline gives CDR1 SGHDN, CDR2 FVKESK. V lost 3 bases and J 4 bases, leaving 8 bases between the germline ends. Here the CDR3 reads CASSHTVSDTQYF. The CDR3 nucleotides are TGTGCCAGCAGCCATACTGTATCAGATACGCAGTATTTT.

This clone was counted between two and nine times. This CDR3 is CASGGHRAVNTEAFF. CDR3 sequence (DNA): TGTGCCTCAGGGGGCCACAGGGCTGTGAACACTGAAGCTTTCTTT. The V and J genes are TRBV30 and TRBJ1-1; 8 positions match TRBD1. The CDR3 runs to 15 residues. With V trimmed by 7 bases and J by 0 bases, 10 bases remained unmatched. Germline V gene data show CDR1 as GTSNPN and CDR2 as SVGIG (reference sequence).